This TCR beta chain was obtained from a study of T cells in Graves' hyperthyroidism and ophthalmopathy. Worth noting for this clonotype: Its target is unknown.

CDR3 length: 12 residues. Germline V gene lookup returns CDR1 LNHDA and CDR2 SQIVND (reference sequence). The V gene lost 3 bases and the J gene lost 2 bases, with 2 bases spanning the gap. Patients affected by ophthalmopathy presented a Clinical Activity Score of at least 3, a NOSPECS grade of at least 4, and disease duration below 3 months. Overall study findings and caveats: A 13 V-J signature model discriminated ophthalmopathy versus stable hyperthyroidism.

Amplification of TCR beta CDR3 regions used RNA as the template. A set of HTBI primers served as the primers for a first-round RT-PCR of the TCR CDR3. A single record per CDR3 protein comes from TCRdb applying MiXCR to the multiplex PCR reads. Among a few hundred thousand distinct CDR3 sequences listed, around 15% were seen once. The sequence came from a woman under 40 with Graves' ophthalmopathy. Sequenced material: blood. The chain has TRBV19 and TRBJ1-5; D uncertain. The CDR3 is CASSIGNQPQHF. CDR3 DNA sequence: TGTGCCAGTAGTATTGGCAATCAGCCCCAGCATTTT.